The clone carrying this T cell receptor (beta chain) showed up just a few times. Its antigen remains unknown. This sample stems from a study of metastatic and nonmetastatic thyroid tumors. Overall study findings and caveats: Reported TCR beta diversity, measured in blood and tumor, was significantly higher for malignant thyroid tumors than for benign nodules.

Germline values: CDR1 MDHEN, CDR2 SYDVKM. V was shortened by 2 bases and J by 2 bases, with 13 bases between the two germline ends. The CDR3 sequence is 16 residues long. Original analysis: Differences in CDR3 between clinicopathological groups were drawn on to build a classifier intended to discriminate distant-metastatic papillary thyroid cancer patients. MiXCR reprocessed the PCR reads for TCRdb. The V and J calls were not made by the authors but by TCRdb's processing. Of about 33,000 clones listed, around 17% were seen once; the top ten hold under 15%. Thyroid surgery took place with no prior treatment in any patient.

The specimen was blood. The clonotype originates from a male donor with papillary thyroid cancer or a benign thyroid nodule (not recorded which). Some clones in this sample may be carry-over from other donors' samples. The rearrangement joins TRBV28 to TRBJ1-5; D is uncertain. The CDR3 region is CASSLSPSQGNQPQHF. For the CDR3, the DNA is TGTGCCAGCAGTTTAAGTCCCAGTCAGGGCAATCAGCCCCAGCATTTT.